The 13 T cell receptor beta chains presented below share a single source sample, sequenced in a study of blood T cell repertoires in COVID-19 (dated by TCRdb to about 2020). Libraries were prepared through the immunoSEQ multiplex PCR assay. TCRdb holds this immuneACCESS table with in-frame rearrangements only. Some clones are missing; in checked studies, unresolved V genes explain under half, and the rest has no known cause. Across this sample there are 55,000 to 75,000 clones, with about 80% seen only once. About 28% of the sample goes to the ten largest clones. Sequencing used peripheral blood. These receptor sequences come from a man aged 65 to 79 with acute or convalescent COVID-19.

This chain connects TRBV28 to TRBJ1-2; no clear D gene. The germline gives CDR1 MDHEN, CDR2 SYDVKM. The CDR3 sequence is 15 residues long. With 3 bases removed from V and 4 bases from J, the gap between germline ends came to 15 bases. The CDR3 spells CASSLPLPPPYGYTF. The DNA for the CDR3 is TGTGCCAGCAGTTTGCCACTACCACCCCCCTATGGCTACACCTTC.

V usage is TRBV5-4 and J usage is TRBJ2-5; 12 bases fit TRBD1. Germline trimming cut 4 bases from V and 3 bases from J; bases unmatched to any gene: 7. This CDR3 is built from 16 residues. From germline, CDR1 is SGHNT and CDR2 YYREEE (reference sequence). The CDR3 sequence is CASSPGQGAREETQYF. In nucleotides, the CDR3 is TGTGCCAGCAGCCCGGGACAGGGGGCGCGCGAAGAGACCCAGTACTTC.

V gene TRBV2 combines with J gene TRBJ1-4; 8 positions match TRBD1. CDR1 and CDR2 from the germline V gene are SNHLY and FYNNEI. After removal of 5 bases from V and 10 bases from J, the junction contained 9 bases not matched to a gene. The CDR3 is 14 residues long. The CDR3 sequence is CASSLTGAIGKLFF. The CDR3 nucleotides are TGTGCCAGCAGTTTGACAGGGGCGATTGGAAAACTGTTTTTT.

The chain uses TRBV27 and TRBJ2-1; D is unresolved. CDR3 size: 13 residues. Between the trimmed V and J ends, which lost 7 bases and 4 bases, there was a span of 11 bases. Germline CDR1 and CDR2: MNHEY and SMNVEV (reference sequence). The CDR3 sequence is CASNRQTYNEQFF. The CDR3 nucleotides are TGTGCCAGCAACCGGCAGACTTACAATGAGCAGTTCTTC.

The V call is TRBV27, the J call TRBJ2-1; tentatively, D is TRBD2 (6 bases). Trimming pared 2 bases from V and 4 bases from J, leaving 18 bases between. The CDR3 length is 17 residues. Germline CDR1 is MNHEY and CDR2 is SMNVEV (reference sequence). CDR3 sequence reads: CASSLGGLSVRYNEQFF. Written as DNA, the CDR3 is TGTGCCAGCAGTTTAGGAGGACTATCCGTTAGGTACAATGAGCAGTTCTTC.

The V and J genes are TRBV4-3 and TRBJ2-3; possible D gene TRBD2, 5 bases. CDR1 is LGHNA, CDR2 YSLEER, per germline. CDR3 length equals 13 residues. Trimming left V 2 bases short and J 10 bases short, with 13 bases between. The CDR3 here is CASSQYQSGSQYF. CDR3 coding DNA: TGCGCCAGCAGCCAATATCAGTCGGGATCGCAGTATTTT.

The chain links TRBV5-1 to TRBJ1-2; D gene ambiguous. V was shortened by 1 base and J by 0 bases, with 7 bases between the two germline ends. The CDR3 sequence is 14 residues long. Germline-derived CDR1 and CDR2 are SGHRS and YFSETQ. The CDR3 is CASSLSGSNYGYTF. CDR3 bases: TGCGCCAGCAGCTTGAGCGGTTCTAACTATGGCTACACCTTC.

V and J are TRBV11-1 and TRBJ2-7; D unclear. V was clipped by 6 bases and J by 6 bases, with 15 bases between them. The CDR3 contains 13 residues. Germline V lookup: CDR1 SGHAT, CDR2 FQDESV (reference sequence). This CDR3 reads CASSKDNNLEQYF. DNA for the CDR3: TGTGCCAGCAGTAAAGACAACAACCTCGAGCAGTACTTC.

This clone has more than one count but fewer than ten. The genes are TRBV16 and TRBJ1-1; D possibly corresponds to TRBD1 (5 bases). The ends were cut back, 3 bases at V and 2 bases at J, with 13 bases in the middle. The CDR3 extends over 15 amino acids. Germline V CDR1 and CDR2: KGHSY, FQNENV. CDR3 DNA: TGTGCCAGCAGCCAGATTAACAGGTTTAACACTGAAGCTTTCTTT. Its translation: CASSQINRFNTEAFF. Looking up the rest from reference TRBV16 and TRBJ1-1 gives the full variable domain: GEEVAQTPKHLVRGEGQKAKLYCAPIKGHSYVFWYQQVLKNEFKFLISFQNENVFDETGMPKERFSAKCLPNSPCSLEIQATKLEDSAVYFCASSQINRFNTEAFFGQGTRLTVV.

The chain is built from TRBV9 and TRBJ1-1; perhaps TRBD1 as D (5 bases). This CDR3 region has 14 residues. The germline V and J ends were trimmed by 3 bases and 2 bases, with 11 bases remaining between them. Germline CDR1 reads SGDLS; CDR2 reads YYNGEE. The DNA for the CDR3 is TGTGCCAGCAGCGGCAGGGTACCAAACACTGAAGCTTTCTTT. Its translation is CASSGRVPNTEAFF.

This clone showed up just a few times. The chain carries TRBV7-9 and TRBJ1-1, with TRBD1 as a possible D gene (5 bases). The CDR3 sequence is 15 residues long. Trimming removed 5 bases from V and 0 bases from J, with 13 bases in between. CDR1 SEHNR and CDR2 FQNEAQ come from the germline V gene (reference sequence). Here the CDR3 DNA reads TGTGCCAGCAGCCCCGGGGCGGGAATGAACACTGAAGCTTTCTTT. As protein: CASSPGAGMNTEAFF.

V is TRBV10-2 and J is TRBJ2-5; perhaps TRBD1 as D (6 bases). The CDR3 contains 13 residues. Trimming cost V 6 bases and J 3 bases, with 11 bases left between them. The germline CDR1 and CDR2 sequences are WSHSY and SAAADI. CDR3 DNA sequence: TGCGCCAGCAGACAGGGTCCCAAAGAGACCCAGTACTTC. This sequence encodes CASRQGPKETQYF.

This chain connects TRBV29-1 to TRBJ2-7, with TRBD2 matching 7 bases. In germline, CDR1 is SQVTM, CDR2 ANQGSEA. The CDR3 is made up of 13 amino acids. With V trimmed by 7 bases and J by 7 bases, 13 bases remained unmatched. CDR3 nucleotides: TGCAGCGCTGCGACTAGCAGGTTTAAGGAGCAGTACTTC. It yields the protein CSAATSRFKEQYF.